The 6 T cell receptor beta chains in this list originate from one sample, sequenced in a study of OX40 agonist ivuxolimab in advanced cancers. Assay: immunoSEQ multiplex PCR; the TCRdb copy retains only in-frame clones and omits some. This table has 60,000 to 85,000 clones, over 85% appearing once. This sample comprised CD4+ or CD8+ T cells sorted from blood, obtained in a trial of the OX40 agonist ivuxolimab. Receptors were obtained from an adult with an advanced solid tumor such as melanoma, head and neck, liver or kidney cancer.

This clone appeared once. V and J are TRBV10-3 and TRBJ2-5; the D call may be TRBD1 or TRBD2 (7 bases each). There are 19 residues in the CDR3. CDR1 and CDR2 from the germline V gene are ENHRY and SYGVKD. V was cut by 0 bases and J by 4 bases, with 24 bases left in between. CDR3 DNA: TGTGCCATCAGTGAGTCCCCGATCCTCCGTACAGGGGAGGGAGAGACCCAGTACTTC. Protein product: CAISESPILRTGEGETQYF.

The chain carries TRBV11-2 and TRBJ2-1; 7 nucleotides align to TRBD2. Germline-derived CDR1 and CDR2 are SGHAT and FQNNGV. Losses at the gene ends were 1 base for V and 5 bases for J; bases not matched to a gene: 5. The CDR3 is 15 amino acids. The CDR3 loop is CASSLGLARHNEQFF. The CDR3 DNA is TGTGCCAGCAGCTTAGGACTAGCTAGACACAATGAGCAGTTCTTC.

This clone was detected a few times. The chain combines TRBV2 with TRBJ1-1, with TRBD1 identical over 9 bases. Germline V gene data show CDR1 as SNHLY and CDR2 as FYNNEI. The CDR3 has 13 amino acids. With V trimmed by 6 bases and J by 5 bases, 4 bases remained unmatched. This CDR3 is CASSKTGGTEAFF. The CDR3 nucleotides read TGTGCCAGCAGCAAGACAGGGGGTACTGAAGCTTTCTTT.

The V call is TRBV15, the J call TRBJ1-1; weak D call: TRBD1 (6 bases). Per the germline V gene, CDR1 is LNHNV and CDR2 is YYDKDF (reference sequence). V was cut by 7 bases and J by 6 bases, with 15 bases left in between. The CDR3 length is 13 residues. Here the CDR3 reads CATKRGPEAEAFF. Here the CDR3 DNA reads TGTGCCACCAAGCGGGGGCCGGAGGCTGAAGCTTTCTTT.

This clone showed up just once. The V call is TRBV5-1, the J call TRBJ1-2, with D possibly TRBD1 on 5 matching bases. Germline lookup yields CDR1 SGHRS and CDR2 YFSETQ. With 0 bases removed from V and 4 bases from J, the gap between germline ends came to 10 bases. The CDR3 has 14 amino acids. CDR3 region: CASSLVGAAYGYTF. CDR3 nucleotides: TGCGCCAGCAGCTTGGTAGGGGCGGCCTATGGCTACACCTTC.

This clone is a singleton in its sample. This chain joins TRBV18 and TRBJ2-7, with a possible D match to TRBD1 (6 bases). V was trimmed by 3 bases and J by 2 bases, leaving 20 bases between them. Germline V gene lookup returns CDR1 KGHSH and CDR2 LQKENI. CDR3 length: 17 residues. CDR3 nucleotide sequence: TGTGCCAGCTCACCGTACTATCGAGGTGGACAGCCCTACGAGCAGTACTTC. It yields the protein CASSPYYRGGQPYEQYF.